A single sample is the source of the 23 T cell receptor beta chains below, sequenced in a study of neurological immune-mediated disorders. TCRdb re-called the 5' RACE reads through MiXCR, storing one row per CDR3 protein. The sample includes some 49,000 distinct CDR3 sequences, 10% of them seen just once. As for time point: longitudinal time-point 1 (baseline). Sequenced material: PBMCs. The receptor source for this set is a woman between 40 and 55 years old in good health.

This clonotype was counted at least ten times. The chain uses TRBV7-2 and TRBJ2-3; tentative D call: TRBD2 (7 bases). The CDR3 totals 18 residues. The germline V gene encodes CDR1 SGHTA and CDR2 FQGNSA. V shed 2 bases and J shed 0 bases, with 18 bases lying between them. In DNA, the CDR3 is TGTGCCAGCAGCTTAATGTCTGCGGGGGCCCCAAGCACAGATACGCAGTATTTT. Translated: CASSLMSAGAPSTDTQYF.

This chain uses TRBV12-3 or TRBV12-4 with TRBJ1-1, with D maybe TRBD1 (5 bases). V lost 6 bases to trimming and J lost 0 bases, with 14 bases between them. There are 15 residues in the CDR3. CDR3 sequence: CASSLEGPLNTEAFF. CDR3 DNA sequence: TGTGCCAGCAGCTTGGAGGGGCCGTTGAACACTGAAGCTTTCTTT.

This clonotype occurred many times. The CDR3 reads CSARSRATGETQYF. The CDR3 nucleotides read TGCAGTGCTAGGTCTAGGGCCACAGGAGAGACCCAGTACTTC. This rearrangement joins TRBV20-1 to TRBJ2-5, with D possibly matching TRBD1 (5 bases). The length of the CDR3 is 14 residues. Germline values: CDR1 DFQATT, CDR2 SNEGSKA (reference sequence). V lost 3 bases, J lost 4 bases, and 15 bases lay in between.

The table lists this clonotype with many counts. The V call is TRBV7-2, the J call TRBJ1-2; weak D call: TRBD1 (6 bases). This CDR3 contains 17 residues. With 2 bases removed from V and 0 bases from J, the gap between germline ends came to 16 bases. Germline lookup yields CDR1 SGHTA and CDR2 FQGNSA. The CDR3: CASSLHLLQGANYGYTF. The CDR3 DNA sequence: TGTGCCAGCAGCTTACACCTTTTACAGGGAGCTAACTATGGCTACACCTTC.

This clonotype was detected ten times or more. The chain carries TRBV4-1 and TRBJ1-2; D is unclear. CDR1 and CDR2 (germline): MGHRA, YSYEKL. The CDR3 contains 15 residues. Trimming removed 1 base at V and 4 bases at J, with 13 bases between. In DNA form, the CDR3 reads TGCGCCAGCAGCCAAGGGACGGCCGAATTCTATGGCTACACCTTC. Its protein is CASSQGTAEFYGYTF.

This clonotype was counted ten times or more. The chain joins TRBV9 to TRBJ1-2; D call uncertain. The CDR3 extends over 15 amino acids. Germline loops: CDR1 SGDLS, CDR2 YYNGEE. V was pared by 4 bases and J by 0 bases, with 13 bases between. CDR3 bases: TGTGCCAGCAGCCCCTTAGACTCCACTAACTATGGCTACACCTTC. As protein: CASSPLDSTNYGYTF.

This clonotype was counted at least ten times. As DNA, the CDR3 is TGTGCCATCAGCTTTGGCGGGGGAAGGTCTGGAAACACCATATATTTT. This codes for CAISFGGGRSGNTIYF. The genes are TRBV10-3 and TRBJ1-3; perhaps TRBD1 as D (5 bases). CDR1 and CDR2 from the germline V gene are ENHRY and SYGVKD. V was pared by 6 bases and J by 1 base, with 16 bases between. CDR3 size: 16 residues.

In this sample, this clonotype turned up many times. This sequence joins TRBV15 and TRBJ2-1; D unclear. The CDR3 is 12 residues long. Germline V gene lookup returns CDR1 LNHNV and CDR2 YYDKDF (reference sequence). Trimming took off 5 bases at V and 8 bases at J, with 10 bases between the two ends. The CDR3, as DNA: TGTGCCACCAGCGGCCTCGAGGATGAGCAGTTCTTC. Translated: CATSGLEDEQFF.

This clonotype has a count of ten or more. The chain joins TRBV5-4 to TRBJ2-2; no clear D gene. V lost 2 bases and J lost 2, with 7 bases in between. CDR1 SGHNT and CDR2 YYREEE come from the germline V gene (reference sequence). This CDR3 is 14 amino acids long. For the CDR3, the DNA is TGTGCCAGCAGCTTATCGCTTAACACCGGGGAGCTGTTTTTT. Translation gives CASSLSLNTGELFF.

This clonotype was recorded at least ten times. The V gene is TRBV7-7, the J gene TRBJ2-5, with 7 bases lining up with TRBD2. Trimming cost V 1 base and J 5 bases; bases outside gene matches: 7. Germline CDR1 SSHAT, CDR2 FNYEAQ (reference sequence). This CDR3 region has 15 residues. The CDR3 nucleotides are TGTGCCAGCAGCTTAGTGGGCGGGAGAGGGGAGACCCAGTACTTC. It codes for CASSLVGGRGETQYF.

This clonotype was picked up many times. The chain employs TRBV5-4 and TRBJ2-7; 8 bases fit TRBD1. With 2 bases clipped from V and 4 bases from J, the junction kept 8 bases outside the gene matches. Germline V lookup: CDR1 SGHNT, CDR2 YYREEE (reference sequence). The CDR3 extends over 15 amino acids. This chain's CDR3 is CASSFSGTGPYEQYF. DNA for the CDR3: TGTGCCAGCAGCTTCTCCGGGACAGGACCTTACGAGCAGTACTTC. The full variable domain, completed using reference TRBV5-4 and TRBJ2-7, is ETGVTQSPTHLIKTRGQQVTLRCSSQSGHNTVSWYQQALGQGPQFIFQYYREEENGRGNFPPRFSGLQFPNYSSELNVNALELDDSALYLCASSFSGTGPYEQYFGPGTRLTVT.

This clonotype occurred many times. CDR3 amino acids: CASSSGSPYEQYF. DNA of the CDR3: TGTGCCTCGTCTAGCGGTTCTCCCTACGAGCAGTACTTC. The J gene is TRBJ2-7, the V gene TRBV10-3; 7 bases are shared with TRBD2. Germline V gene lookup returns CDR1 ENHRY and CDR2 SYGVKD. CDR3 length: 13 amino acids. The V segment lost 11 bases and the J segment 2 bases; nucleotides outside the gene matches: 9.

This clonotype was detected many times. The V and J genes are TRBV5-1 and TRBJ1-1; tentative D call: TRBD1 (5 bases). The CDR3 covers 15 residues. Germline assignment: CDR1 SGHRS and CDR2 YFSETQ. Trimming took 3 bases from V and 1 from J, leaving 13 bases between them. CDR3 residues: CASSSGLGGNTEAFF. CDR3 coding DNA: TGCGCCAGCAGCTCTGGATTGGGGGGGAACACTGAAGCTTTCTTT. Full variable domain (remainder filled in from reference TRBV5-1 and TRBJ1-1): KAGVTQTPRYLIKTRGQQVTLSCSPISGHRSVSWYQQTPGQGLQFLFEYFSETQRNKGNFPGRFSGRQFSNSRSEMNVSTLELGDSALYLCASSSGLGGNTEAFFGQGTRLTVV.

This clonotype was seen many times. The V gene is TRBV7-2, the J gene TRBJ2-3, with 13 nucleotides matching TRBD2. V was pared by 5 bases and J by 8 bases, with 7 bases of the junction left unmatched. CDR3 length equals 15 residues. CDR1 and CDR2 (germline): SGHTA, FQGNSA. The CDR3: CASSRGLAGEGTQYF. CDR3 DNA sequence: TGTGCCAGCAGCCGAGGACTAGCGGGGGAGGGTACGCAGTATTTT. The full variable domain, completed using reference TRBV7-2 and TRBJ2-3, is GAGVSQSPSNKVTEKGKDVELRCDPISGHTALYWYRQSLGQGLEFLIYFQGNSAPDKSGLPSDRFSAERTGGSVSTLTIQRTQQEDSAVYLCASSRGLAGEGTQYFGPGTRLTVL.

Many counts were recorded for this clonotype. This rearrangement joins TRBV20-1 to TRBJ1-4; 7 bases are shared with TRBD1. The J segment lost 8 bases and the V segment lost 5 bases, leaving 14 bases of the junction unmatched. Germline CDR1 and CDR2: DFQATT and SNEGSKA (reference sequence). This CDR3 comprises 15 residues. The CDR3 loop reads CSAQSTRDSPEKLFF. The CDR3 DNA reads as TGCAGTGCTCAGTCTACCCGGGACAGCCCGGAAAAACTGTTTTTT.

This clonotype was found many times. The J gene is TRBJ2-7, the V gene TRBV5-1; D ambiguous. The CDR3 consists of 12 residues. The V and J ends lost 0 bases and 3 bases respectively, with 4 bases between them. Germline assignment: CDR1 SGHRS and CDR2 YFSETQ. As DNA, the CDR3 is TGCGCCAGCAGCTTGGCGAACTACGAGCAGTACTTC. This gives the protein CASSLANYEQYF.

This clonotype was recorded many times. The CDR3: CASSYGGRGQPQHF. As DNA, the CDR3 is TGTGCCAGCAGCTACGGGGGGCGAGGCCAGCCCCAGCATTTT. The rearrangement joins TRBV7-9 to TRBJ1-5, with a weak D call TRBD1 (6 bases). Trimming left V 4 bases short and J 7 bases short, with 14 bases between. This CDR3 region has 14 residues. Germline CDR1 is SEHNR and CDR2 is FQNEAQ (reference sequence).

This clonotype has a count of ten or more. The chain employs TRBV27 and TRBJ1-6; 7 bases are a match to TRBD1. V lost 5 bases, J lost 2 bases, and 3 bases stayed unmatched. CDR3 size: 15 residues. Germline CDR1 MNHEY, CDR2 SMNVEV (reference sequence). The CDR3 loop is CASSAGGPYNSPLHF. Here the CDR3 DNA reads TGTGCCAGCAGTGCAGGGGGTCCCTATAATTCACCCCTCCACTTT.

This clonotype was found many times. The rearrangement joins TRBV4-1 to TRBJ2-1, with 7 nucleotides matching TRBD2. Trimming removed 7 bases from V and 2 bases from J; junction bases left unmatched: 11. The CDR3 is 16 residues long. Germline CDR1 and CDR2: MGHRA and YSYEKL. The CDR3 is CASKQIQAGTYNEQFF. The CDR3 DNA follows: TGCGCCAGCAAGCAGATACAAGCGGGGACCTACAATGAGCAGTTCTTC.

This clonotype occurred a few times. The chain is built from TRBV18 and TRBJ2-1; 10 bases fit TRBD2. CDR3 length equals 16 residues. Germline values: CDR1 KGHSH, CDR2 LQKENI. V shed 3 bases and J 3 bases; nucleotides not matched to a gene: 5. In DNA, the CDR3 is TGTGCCAGCTCACCTCTGACTAGCGGGTTCTACAATGAGCAGTTCTTC. Its translation: CASSPLTSGFYNEQFF. The full variable domain, completed using reference TRBV18 and TRBJ2-1, is NAGVMQNPRHLVRRRGQEARLRCSPMKGHSHVYWYRQLPEEGLKFMVYLQKENIIDESGMPKERFSAEFPKEGPSILRIQQVVRGDSAAYFCASSPLTSGFYNEQFFGPGTRLTVL.

This clonotype was seen at least ten times. The J gene is TRBJ2-2, the V gene TRBV12-3 or TRBV12-4, with D possibly matching TRBD2 (6 bases). The CDR3 contains 16 residues. Trimming shortened V by 5 bases and J by 3 bases, and 16 bases separated the two germline ends. CDR3 loop: CASSHSGYRDTGELFF. The CDR3 nucleotides read TGTGCCAGCAGTCACAGCGGGTACCGGGACACCGGGGAGCTGTTTTTT.

This chain joins TRBV18 and TRBJ1-5; 8 bases align to TRBD1. After removal of 4 bases from V and 4 bases from J, the junction contained 6 bases not matched to a gene. The CDR3 is 15 residues long. Germline values: CDR1 KGHSH, CDR2 LQKENI. Here the CDR3 DNA reads TGTGCCAGCTCACGGACAGGGAATGAGAATCAGCCCCAGCATTTT. This sequence encodes CASSRTGNENQPQHF.

This clonotype has at least ten counts. V usage is TRBV6-6 and J usage is TRBJ1-6, with a tentative D call TRBD1 (5 bases). There are 12 residues in the CDR3. Trimming pared 8 bases from V and 7 bases from J, leaving 9 bases between. CDR1 is MNHNY, CDR2 SVGAGI, per germline (reference sequence). The CDR3 loop is CASHTGNSPLHF. Written as DNA, the CDR3 is TGTGCCAGCCACACAGGAAATTCACCCCTCCACTTT.